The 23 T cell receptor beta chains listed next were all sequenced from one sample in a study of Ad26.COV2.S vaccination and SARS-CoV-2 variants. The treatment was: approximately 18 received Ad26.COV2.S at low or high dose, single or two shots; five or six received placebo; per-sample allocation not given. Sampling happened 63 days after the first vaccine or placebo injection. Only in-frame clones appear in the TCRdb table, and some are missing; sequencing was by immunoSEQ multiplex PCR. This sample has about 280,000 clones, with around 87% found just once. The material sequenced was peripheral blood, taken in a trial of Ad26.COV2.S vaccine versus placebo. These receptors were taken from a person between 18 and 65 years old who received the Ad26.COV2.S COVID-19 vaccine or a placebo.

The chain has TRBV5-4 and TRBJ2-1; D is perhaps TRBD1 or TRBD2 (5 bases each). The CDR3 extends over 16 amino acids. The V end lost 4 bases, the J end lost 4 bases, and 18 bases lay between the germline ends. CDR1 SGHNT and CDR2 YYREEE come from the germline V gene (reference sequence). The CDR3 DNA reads TGTGCCAGCAGCACCCACTCGGGACCCCTATACAATGAGCAGTTCTTC. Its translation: CASSTHSGPLYNEQFF. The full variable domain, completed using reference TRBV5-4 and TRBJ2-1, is ETGVTQSPTHLIKTRGQQVTLRCSSQSGHNTVSWYQQALGQGPQFIFQYYREEENGRGNFPPRFSGLQFPNYSSELNVNALELDDSALYLCASSTHSGPLYNEQFFGPGTRLTVL.

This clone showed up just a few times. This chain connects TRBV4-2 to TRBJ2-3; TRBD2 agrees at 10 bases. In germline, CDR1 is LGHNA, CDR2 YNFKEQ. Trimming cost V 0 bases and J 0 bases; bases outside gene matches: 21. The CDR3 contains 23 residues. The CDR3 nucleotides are TGTGCCAGCAGCCAAGAAACCAAGCTGAGACTAGCGGGCCCCAGACTTAGCACAGATACGCAGTATTTT. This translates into CASSQETKLRLAGPRLSTDTQYF.

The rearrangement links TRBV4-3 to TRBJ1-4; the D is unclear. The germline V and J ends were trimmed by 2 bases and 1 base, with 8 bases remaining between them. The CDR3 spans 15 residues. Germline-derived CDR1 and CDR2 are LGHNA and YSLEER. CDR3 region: CASSQSGLTNEKLFF. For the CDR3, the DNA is TGCGCCAGCAGCCAATCAGGATTAACTAATGAAAAACTGTTTTTT.

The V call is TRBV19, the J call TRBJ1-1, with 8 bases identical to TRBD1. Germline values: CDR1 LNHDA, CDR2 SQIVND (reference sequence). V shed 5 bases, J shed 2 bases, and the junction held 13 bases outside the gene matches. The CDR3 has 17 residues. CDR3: CASSDPRGTGVNTEAFF. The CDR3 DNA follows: TGTGCCAGTAGTGATCCCCGTGGGACAGGTGTAAACACTGAAGCTTTCTTT.

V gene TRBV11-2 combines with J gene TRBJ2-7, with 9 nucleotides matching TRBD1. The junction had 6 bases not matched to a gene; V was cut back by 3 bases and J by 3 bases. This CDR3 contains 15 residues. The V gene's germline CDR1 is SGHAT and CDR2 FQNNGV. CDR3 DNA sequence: TGTGCCAGCAGCTTGACCCCGACAGGGGGCTACGAGCAGTACTTC. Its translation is CASSLTPTGGYEQYF.

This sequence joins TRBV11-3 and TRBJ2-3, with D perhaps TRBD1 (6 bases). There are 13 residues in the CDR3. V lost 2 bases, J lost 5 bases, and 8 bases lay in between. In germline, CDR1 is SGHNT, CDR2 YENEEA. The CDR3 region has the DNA TGTGCCAGCAGCTTAAGAGGGGGAGATACGCAGTATTTT. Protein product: CASSLRGGDTQYF.

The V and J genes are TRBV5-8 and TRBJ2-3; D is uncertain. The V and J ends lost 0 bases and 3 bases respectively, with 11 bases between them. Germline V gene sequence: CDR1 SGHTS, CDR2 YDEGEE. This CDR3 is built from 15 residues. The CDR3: CASSLVGPGTDTQYF. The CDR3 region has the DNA TGTGCCAGCAGCTTGGTAGGGCCCGGGACAGATACGCAGTATTTT.

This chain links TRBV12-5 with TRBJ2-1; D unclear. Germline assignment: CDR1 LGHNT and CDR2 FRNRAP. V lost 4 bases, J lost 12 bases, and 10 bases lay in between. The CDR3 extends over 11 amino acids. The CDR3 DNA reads TGTGCTAGTGGTTCCCCAATACGGCAGTTCTTC. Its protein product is CASGSPIRQFF. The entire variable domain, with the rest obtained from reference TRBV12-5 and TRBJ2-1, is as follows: DARVTQTPRHKVTEMGQEVTMRCQPILGHNTVFWYRQTMMQGLELLAYFRNRAPLDDSGMPKDRFSAEMPDATLATLKIQPSEPRDSAVYFCASGSPIRQFFGPGTRLTVL.

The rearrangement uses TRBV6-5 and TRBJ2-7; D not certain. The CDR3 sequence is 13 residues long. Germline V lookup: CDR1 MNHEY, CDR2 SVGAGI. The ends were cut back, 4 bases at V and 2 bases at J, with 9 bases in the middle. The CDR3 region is CASSSRTTYEQYF. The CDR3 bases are TGTGCCAGCAGTTCTCGCACTACCTACGAGCAGTACTTC.

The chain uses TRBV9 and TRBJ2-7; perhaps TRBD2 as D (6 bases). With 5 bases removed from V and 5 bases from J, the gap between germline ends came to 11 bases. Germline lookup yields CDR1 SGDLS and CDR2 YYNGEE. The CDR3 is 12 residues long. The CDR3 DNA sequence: TGTGCCAGCAGTTCCGGGAGTGACGAGCAGTACTTC. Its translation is CASSSGSDEQYF. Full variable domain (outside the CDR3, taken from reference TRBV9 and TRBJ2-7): DSGVTQTPKHLITATGQRVTLRCSPRSGDLSVYWYQQSLDQGLQFLIQYYNGEERAKGNILERFSAQQFPDLHSELNLSSLELGDSALYFCASSSGSDEQYFGPGTRLTVT.

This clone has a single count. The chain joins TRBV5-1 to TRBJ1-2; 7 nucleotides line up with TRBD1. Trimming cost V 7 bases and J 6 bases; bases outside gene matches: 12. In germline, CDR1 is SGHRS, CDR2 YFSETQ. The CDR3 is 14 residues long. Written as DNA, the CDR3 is TGCGCCAGCCGTCCGACCGGGACAGAGCATGGCTACACCTTC. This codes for CASRPTGTEHGYTF. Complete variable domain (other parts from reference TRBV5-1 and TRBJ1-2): KAGVTQTPRYLIKTRGQQVTLSCSPISGHRSVSWYQQTPGQGLQFLFEYFSETQRNKGNFPGRFSGRQFSNSRSEMNVSTLELGDSALYLCASRPTGTEHGYTFGSGTRLTVV.

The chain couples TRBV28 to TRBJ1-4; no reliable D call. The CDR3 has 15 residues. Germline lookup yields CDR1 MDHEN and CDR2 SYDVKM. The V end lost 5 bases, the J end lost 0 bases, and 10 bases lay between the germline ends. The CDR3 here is CASSASGSTNEKLFF. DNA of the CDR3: TGTGCCAGCAGTGCCTCCGGGTCAACTAATGAAAAACTGTTTTTT.

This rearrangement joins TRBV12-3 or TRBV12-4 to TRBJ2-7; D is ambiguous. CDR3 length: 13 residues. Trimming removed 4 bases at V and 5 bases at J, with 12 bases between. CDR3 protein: CASSSAQPHEQYF. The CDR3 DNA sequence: TGTGCCAGCAGTTCAGCCCAACCCCACGAGCAGTACTTC.

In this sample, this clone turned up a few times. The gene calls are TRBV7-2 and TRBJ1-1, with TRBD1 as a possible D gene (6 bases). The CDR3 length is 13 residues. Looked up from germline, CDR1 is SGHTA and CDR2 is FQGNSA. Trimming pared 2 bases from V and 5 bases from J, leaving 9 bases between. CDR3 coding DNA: TGTGCCAGCAGCTTACAGGGGAGGACTGAAGCTTTCTTT. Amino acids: CASSLQGRTEAFF. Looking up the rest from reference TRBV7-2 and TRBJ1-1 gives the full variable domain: GAGVSQSPSNKVTEKGKDVELRCDPISGHTALYWYRQSLGQGLEFLIYFQGNSAPDKSGLPSDRFSAERTGGSVSTLTIQRTQQEDSAVYLCASSLQGRTEAFFGQGTRLTVV.

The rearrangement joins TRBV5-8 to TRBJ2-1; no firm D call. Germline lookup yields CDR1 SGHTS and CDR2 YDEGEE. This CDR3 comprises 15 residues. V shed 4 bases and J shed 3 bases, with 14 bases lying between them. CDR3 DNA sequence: TGTGCCAGCAGCCCATGGGGTGATCTCTACAATGAGCAGTTCTTC. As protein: CASSPWGDLYNEQFF.

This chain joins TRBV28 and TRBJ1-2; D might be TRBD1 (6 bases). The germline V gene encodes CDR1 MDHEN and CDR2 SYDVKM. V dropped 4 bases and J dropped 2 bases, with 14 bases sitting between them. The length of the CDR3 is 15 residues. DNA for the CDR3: TGTGCCAGCAGTTCGGGGGGGCAGGAGAACTATGGCTACACCTTC. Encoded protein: CASSSGGQENYGYTF.

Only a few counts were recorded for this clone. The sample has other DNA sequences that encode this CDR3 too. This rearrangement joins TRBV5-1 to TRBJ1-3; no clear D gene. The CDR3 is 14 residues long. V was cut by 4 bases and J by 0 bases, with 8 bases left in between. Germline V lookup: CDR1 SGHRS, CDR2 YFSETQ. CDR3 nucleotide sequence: TGCGCCAGCAGCCCTCGGGGCTCTGGAAACACCATATATTTT. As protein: CASSPRGSGNTIYF.

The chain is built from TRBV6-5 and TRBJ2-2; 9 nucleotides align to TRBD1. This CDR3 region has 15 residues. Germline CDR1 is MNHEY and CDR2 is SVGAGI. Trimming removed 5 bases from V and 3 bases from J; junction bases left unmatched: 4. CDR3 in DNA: TGTGCCAGCAGTCGGACAGGGGCCCACACCGGGGAGCTGTTTTTT. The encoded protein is CASSRTGAHTGELFF.

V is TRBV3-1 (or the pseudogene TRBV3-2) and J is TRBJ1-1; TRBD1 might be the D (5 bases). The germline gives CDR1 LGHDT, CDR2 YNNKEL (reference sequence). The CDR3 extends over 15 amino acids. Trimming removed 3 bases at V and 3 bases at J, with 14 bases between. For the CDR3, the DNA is TGTGCCAGCAGCCAGACCGAAGGGGTTTACACTGAAGCTTTCTTT. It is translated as CASSQTEGVYTEAFF.

The CDR3 nucleotides are TGTGCCAGCAGCTTAGGGCAGGGCCGCAATCAGCCCCAGCATTTT. This codes for CASSLGQGRNQPQHF. The V and J genes are TRBV7-8 and TRBJ1-5; the D gene is possibly TRBD1 (5 bases). This CDR3 is 15 amino acids long. V was pared by 1 base and J by 2 bases, with 9 bases between. Germline V lookup: CDR1 SGHVS, CDR2 FQNEAQ. Based on the CDR3 plus reference TRBV7-8 and TRBJ1-5, the full variable domain is GAGVSQSPRYKVAKRGQDVALRCDPISGHVSLFWYQQALGQGPEFLTYFQNEAQLDKSGLPSDRFFAERPEGSVSTLKIQRTQQEDSAVYLCASSLGQGRNQPQHFGDGTRLSIL.

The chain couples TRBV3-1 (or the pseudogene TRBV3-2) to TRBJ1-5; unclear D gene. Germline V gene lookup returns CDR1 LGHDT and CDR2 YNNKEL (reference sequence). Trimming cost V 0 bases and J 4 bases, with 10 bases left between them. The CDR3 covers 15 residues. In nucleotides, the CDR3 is TGTGCCAGCAGCCAAGATCTTCTGACAAATCAGCCCCAGCATTTT. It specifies CASSQDLLTNQPQHF.

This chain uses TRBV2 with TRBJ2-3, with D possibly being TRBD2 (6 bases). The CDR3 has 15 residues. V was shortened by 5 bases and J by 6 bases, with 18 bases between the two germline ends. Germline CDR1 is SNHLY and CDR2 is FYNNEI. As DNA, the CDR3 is TGTGCCAGCAGTACCTTGGCGGGGTCTGCGGATACGCAGTATTTT. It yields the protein CASSTLAGSADTQYF.

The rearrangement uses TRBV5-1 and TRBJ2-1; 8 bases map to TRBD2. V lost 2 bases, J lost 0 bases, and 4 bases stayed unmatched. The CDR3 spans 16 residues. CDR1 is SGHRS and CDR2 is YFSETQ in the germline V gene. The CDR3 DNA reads TGCGCCAGCAGCTTAAGCGGGGGAAGCTCCTACAATGAGCAGTTCTTC. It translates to CASSLSGGSSYNEQFF.